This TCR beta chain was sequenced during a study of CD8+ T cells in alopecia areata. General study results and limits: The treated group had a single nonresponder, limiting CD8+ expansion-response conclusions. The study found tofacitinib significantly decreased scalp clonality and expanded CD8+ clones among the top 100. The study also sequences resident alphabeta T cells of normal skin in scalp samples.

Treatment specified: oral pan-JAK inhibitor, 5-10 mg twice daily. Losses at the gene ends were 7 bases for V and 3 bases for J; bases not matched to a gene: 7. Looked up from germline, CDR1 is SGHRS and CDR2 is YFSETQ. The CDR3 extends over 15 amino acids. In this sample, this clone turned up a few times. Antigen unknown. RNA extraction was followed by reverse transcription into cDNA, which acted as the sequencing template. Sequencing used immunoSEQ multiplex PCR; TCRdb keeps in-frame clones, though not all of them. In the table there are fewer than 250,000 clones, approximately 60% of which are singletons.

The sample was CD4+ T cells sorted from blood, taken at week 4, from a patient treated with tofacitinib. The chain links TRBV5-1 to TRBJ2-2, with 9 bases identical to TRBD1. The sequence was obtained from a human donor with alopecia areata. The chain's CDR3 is CASRQGQGDTGELFF. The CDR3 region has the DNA TGCGCCAGCCGGCAGGGACAGGGCGACACCGGGGAGCTGTTTTTT.